A single sample is the source of the 15 T cell receptor beta chains below, sequenced in a study of identical twins (TCRdb year 2016). The library was made by 5' RACE. The sequencing machine was an Illumina HiSeq 2000. Starting from the raw public reads, TCRdb applied fastp trimming at Q25, assembled clones with MiXCR and retained in-frame beta chains. Each record represents a unique CDR3 protein, reported with the most common genes and DNA among its rows. In all, the sample holds a few hundred thousand distinct CDR3 sequences, and approximately 8% of those were seen once. The ten top clones hold roughly 2% of the sample. The same sample was also studied in work on yellow fever vaccine responses in identical twins.

The sequencing input was memory (CD45RO+) T cells sorted from blood. The cell subset or site label, as the study defines it: CD45RO+ enriched T cells. These receptors came from a woman aged 18-30 years in good health.

This clonotype was seen more than once but under ten times. The CDR3 DNA follows: TGTGCCAGCGGGGTAGAGGGGAACTCCTACGAGCAGTACTTC. Translation: CASGVEGNSYEQYF. The V gene is TRBV28, the J gene TRBJ2-7, with D possibly called TRBD1 or TRBD2 (5 bases each). Germline assignment: CDR1 MDHEN and CDR2 SYDVKM. This CDR3 spans 14 amino acids. V was cut by 8 bases and J by 0 bases, with 14 bases left in between.

The chain combines TRBV3-1 with TRBJ2-3; TRBD2 is a possible D gene (6 bases). This CDR3 is built from 16 residues. Germline CDR1 and CDR2: LGHDT and YNNKEL (reference sequence). V lost 0 bases and J lost 2, with 12 bases in between. For the CDR3, the DNA is TGTGCCAGCAGCCAAGAGGCTAGCGACTACACAGATACGCAGTATTTT. Translation: CASSQEASDYTDTQYF.

This clonotype was detected many times. CDR3 bases: TGTGCCAGCAAAGGAGGGGGGACTGAAGCTTTCTTT. Amino acids: CASKGGGTEAFF. The genes are TRBV3-1 and TRBJ1-1, with a weak D call TRBD1 (6 bases). Germline V CDR1 and CDR2: LGHDT, YNNKEL (reference sequence). The CDR3 runs 12 residues. V was pared by 7 bases and J by 5 bases, with 11 bases between.

V is TRBV5-1 and J is TRBJ2-2; TRBD1 aligns across 8 bases. The CDR3 contains 14 residues. Germline CDR1 reads SGHRS; CDR2 reads YFSETQ. J gave up 7 bases and V 4 bases, and 6 bases lay outside the gene matches. CDR3 protein: CASSVQGANGELFF. The CDR3 DNA sequence: TGCGCCAGCAGCGTCCAGGGGGCTAACGGGGAGCTGTTTTTT.

The rearrangement joins TRBV5-1 to TRBJ2-5; 9 nucleotides agree with TRBD2. V lost 6 bases and J lost 2; bases outside the gene matches: 11. This CDR3 is built from 16 residues. Germline CDR1 reads SGHRS; CDR2 reads YFSETQ. CDR3 region: CASIPFSGGRQETQYF. The CDR3 region has the DNA TGCGCCAGCATCCCTTTTAGCGGGGGACGTCAAGAGACCCAGTACTTC.

V gene TRBV6-2 or TRBV6-3 combines with J gene TRBJ2-2, with 11 bases identical to TRBD2. The germline gives CDR1 MNHEY, CDR2 SVGEGT. V lost 2 bases to trimming and J lost 0 bases; unmatched junction nucleotides: 8. The CDR3 is made up of 19 amino acids. Written as DNA, the CDR3 is TGTGCCAGCAGTTACGTGACTAGCGGGAAGACCACGAACACCGGGGAGCTGTTTTTT. It is translated as CASSYVTSGKTTNTGELFF.

This clonotype occurred many times. V is TRBV4-2 and J is TRBJ2-3, with 9 bases lining up with TRBD2. CDR3 length equals 15 residues. V lost 3 bases and J lost 3; bases outside the gene matches: 4. Germline V gene lookup returns CDR1 LGHNA and CDR2 YNFKEQ. CDR3 amino acids: CASSQQRGVTDTQYF. DNA for the CDR3: TGTGCCAGCAGCCAGCAGCGGGGGGTGACAGATACGCAGTATTTT.

This clonotype was seen a handful of times. J is TRBJ1-1 and V is TRBV6-1; D may be TRBD1 (5 bases). The germline gives CDR1 MNHNS, CDR2 SASEGT. There are 14 residues in the CDR3. V was cut by 7 bases and J by 1 base, with 13 bases left in between. DNA of the CDR3: TGTGCCAGCATTCAAGGGGCAACGAACACTGAAGCTTTCTTT. It translates to CASIQGATNTEAFF.

This clonotype was detected many times. V usage is TRBV12-3 or TRBV12-4 and J usage is TRBJ1-4, with D maybe TRBD1 (5 bases). The CDR3 length is 14 residues. The V and J ends lost 3 bases and 7 bases respectively, with 12 bases between them. DNA of the CDR3: TGTGCCAGCAGTTTCCGGCAGGGCGGTGAAAAACTGTTTTTT. Protein: CASSFRQGGEKLFF.

The sample holds a few counts of this clonotype. The chain has TRBV20-1 and TRBJ2-1; 15 nucleotides match TRBD2. Germline V lookup: CDR1 DFQATT, CDR2 SNEGSKA (reference sequence). V gave up 3 bases and J gave up 0 bases; unmatched junction bases: 12. This CDR3 region has 20 residues. The CDR3, as DNA: TGCAGTGCTAGCCCCGGACTAGCGGGGGGGTATTTGGGCTCCTACAATGAGCAGTTCTTC. As protein: CSASPGLAGGYLGSYNEQFF.

Many counts were recorded for this clonotype. V usage is TRBV28 and J usage is TRBJ1-4, with 7 bases fitting TRBD1. CDR1 and CDR2 (germline): MDHEN, SYDVKM. Trimming took 5 bases from V and 8 from J; bases not matched to a gene: 14. This CDR3 contains 16 residues. CDR3 region: CASSPPTTGWIEKLFF. The CDR3 bases are TGTGCCAGCAGTCCCCCAACGACAGGGTGGATAGAAAAACTGTTTTTT.

This clonotype was recorded a few times. V gene TRBV7-2 combines with J gene TRBJ2-2; no firm D call. Per germline, CDR1 SGHTA and CDR2 FQGNSA. This CDR3 is built from 14 residues. The germline V and J ends were trimmed by 1 base and 5 bases, with 8 bases remaining between them. CDR3 nucleotide sequence: TGTGCCAGCAGCTTAGTGTGGGATACCGGGGAGCTGTTTTTT. Translated, it gives CASSLVWDTGELFF.

The chain recombines TRBV10-3 with TRBJ1-5, with a tentative D call TRBD1 (5 bases). Between the trimmed V and J ends, which lost 10 bases and 2 bases, there was a span of 9 bases. The CDR3 covers 12 residues. Germline V gene lookup returns CDR1 ENHRY and CDR2 SYGVKD. The CDR3 loop is CATRAGNQPQHF. CDR3 DNA: TGTGCCACCAGGGCAGGCAATCAGCCCCAGCATTTT.

This clonotype was counted many times. CDR3 sequence: CASSVGGRGYNEQFF. DNA of the CDR3: TGTGCCAGCAGTGTCGGGGGGCGGGGGTACAATGAGCAGTTCTTC. The chain has TRBV12-3 or TRBV12-4 and TRBJ2-1; D possibly corresponds to TRBD2 (7 bases). Trimming stripped 5 bases from V and 4 bases from J, with 15 bases between. This CDR3 is built from 15 residues.

This clonotype has at least ten counts. The chain joins TRBV12-3 or TRBV12-4 to TRBJ1-5; no definite D call. V was trimmed by 3 bases and J by 3 bases, leaving 9 bases between them. The CDR3 is 14 amino acids. DNA for the CDR3: TGTGCCAGCAGTTTTCGGGGAGCCAATCAGCCCCAGCATTTT. Its protein product is CASSFRGANQPQHF.